This entry features one T cell receptor beta chain sequence. Antigen: not known. This entry belongs to a study of T cell repertoires in cytomegalovirus infection. TCRdb ran MiXCR on the reads and lists one entry per CDR3 protein. There are approximately 220,000 distinct CDR3 sequences in the sample; roughly 34% occur only once, and approximately 60% lies in the top ten. The CDR3 runs 13 residues. The germline V gene encodes CDR1 LNHDA and CDR2 SQIVND (reference sequence). V was cut by 6 bases and J by 0 bases, with 6 bases left in between. The source material was CD8+ T cells from cultured PBMCs, sampled from culture after CMV antigen stimulation. This sequence originates from a human donor in good health (CMV status not recorded). Some clones in this sample may be carry-over from other donors' samples. The genes are TRBV19 and TRBJ2-1; the D is unclear. The CDR3 loop is CASRQSSYNEQFF. As DNA, the CDR3 is TGTGCCAGTAGACAGAGCTCCTACAATGAGCAGTTCTTC.